The 19 T cell receptor beta chains given below trace back to one sample, sequenced in a study of cytotoxic CD8 clonotypes in ibrutinib-treated CLL. The data were produced by immunoSEQ multiplex PCR, yet TCRdb's version contains in-frame clones alone and is incomplete. Among around 310,000 clones listed, around four fifths were seen once. This sample comprised PBMCs, obtained before ibrutinib treatment. The source of these receptors is a human donor with chronic lymphocytic leukemia.

J is TRBJ2-7 and V is TRBV6-5; D perhaps matches TRBD1 (6 bases). Trimming left V 0 bases short and J 7 bases short, with 19 bases between. CDR1 MNHEY and CDR2 SVGAGI come from the germline V gene. The CDR3 is 16 residues long. CDR3: CASSYSGGRSRGEQYF. The CDR3 region has the DNA TGTGCCAGCAGTTACTCAGGGGGACGGTCTCGGGGTGAGCAGTACTTC.

The chain couples TRBV7-2 to TRBJ1-5; 8 bases map to TRBD1. J was trimmed by 2 bases and V by 5 bases; bases with no gene match: 5. The CDR3 is 15 amino acids. Germline CDR1 SGHTA, CDR2 FQGNSA. Here the CDR3 reads CASSPGQGGNQPQHF. DNA for the CDR3: TGTGCCAGCAGCCCAGGACAGGGTGGCAATCAGCCCCAGCATTTT.

This chain joins TRBV27 and TRBJ2-3; TRBD1 or TRBD2 may be the D gene (7 bases each). Germline V gene lookup returns CDR1 MNHEY and CDR2 SMNVEV (reference sequence). V dropped 10 bases and J dropped 2 bases, with 13 bases sitting between them. The CDR3 spans 13 residues. The chain's CDR3 is CATGGDYTDTQYF. The CDR3 DNA is TGTGCCACAGGGGGGGACTACACAGATACGCAGTATTTT.

V is TRBV11-3 and J is TRBJ2-5; D uncertain. This CDR3 comprises 15 residues. CDR1 SGHNT and CDR2 YENEEA come from the germline V gene. V was pared by 2 bases and J by 2 bases, with 12 bases between. CDR3: CASSLRLNHQETQYF. As DNA, the CDR3 is TGTGCCAGCAGCTTACGGCTTAATCATCAAGAGACCCAGTACTTC.

The J gene is TRBJ2-2, the V gene TRBV4-1; no firm D call. With 1 base removed from V and 5 bases from J, the gap between germline ends came to 11 bases. The germline V gene has CDR1 MGHRA and CDR2 YSYEKL. The CDR3 length is 15 residues. CDR3 sequence reads: CASSQVLGATGELFF. For the CDR3, the DNA is TGCGCCAGCAGCCAAGTTCTGGGTGCGACCGGGGAGCTGTTTTTT.

The chain uses TRBV7-9 and TRBJ1-5; maybe TRBD1 (5 bases). From germline, CDR1 is SEHNR and CDR2 FQNEAQ (reference sequence). This CDR3 is 14 amino acids long. The V gene lost 1 base and the J gene lost 5 bases, with 9 bases spanning the gap. CDR3 nucleotides: TGTGCCAGCAGCTTAGGGACAAATTATCAGCCCCAGCATTTT. Translated, it gives CASSLGTNYQPQHF. Complete variable domain (other parts from reference TRBV7-9 and TRBJ1-5): DTGVSQNPRHKITKRGQNVTFRCDPISEHNRLYWYRQTLGQGPEFLTYFQNEAQLEKSRLLSDRFSAERPKGSFSTLEIQRTEQGDSAMYLCASSLGTNYQPQHFGDGTRLSIL.

V usage is TRBV19 and J usage is TRBJ1-2; D may be TRBD1 (5 bases). In germline, CDR1 is LNHDA, CDR2 SQIVND (reference sequence). The CDR3 contains 14 residues. V was cut by 3 bases and J by 1 base, with 9 bases left in between. CDR3 residues: CASSMGQFNYGYTF. CDR3 bases: TGTGCCAGTAGTATGGGGCAGTTTAACTATGGCTACACCTTC.

The CDR3 sequence is CASSLHGDTQYF. The CDR3 DNA reads as TGTGCCAGCAGTTTGCATGGAGATACGCAGTATTTT. V usage is TRBV27 and J usage is TRBJ2-3, with D hard to call. The V gene's germline CDR1 is MNHEY and CDR2 SMNVEV (reference sequence). The V end was cut by 3 bases, the J end by 5 bases, with 6 bases between. The CDR3 extends over 12 amino acids.

This sequence joins TRBV7-2 and TRBJ2-7; D gene unclear. The V end was cut by 0 bases, the J end by 3 bases, with 6 bases between. The CDR3 runs 13 residues. Germline V gene lookup returns CDR1 SGHTA and CDR2 FQGNSA. As DNA, the CDR3 is TGTGCCAGCAGCTTAGCTGTCCGCTACGAGCAGTACTTC. It translates to CASSLAVRYEQYF.

V and J are TRBV11-3 and TRBJ2-3; D perhaps matches TRBD2 (7 bases). In germline, CDR1 is SGHNT, CDR2 YENEEA. The CDR3 has 16 residues. V lost 3 bases and J 4 bases, leaving 17 bases between the germline ends. This chain's CDR3 is CASSFRAGSGADTQYF. In nucleotides, the CDR3 is TGTGCCAGCAGCTTCCGAGCGGGATCAGGGGCAGATACGCAGTATTTT.

This chain connects TRBV27 to TRBJ2-7; D not certain. V lost 6 bases and J 7 bases, leaving 19 bases between the germline ends. This CDR3 contains 14 residues. Germline loops: CDR1 MNHEY, CDR2 SMNVEV (reference sequence). The CDR3 DNA sequence: TGTGCCAGCAGCCGATCCGGTCCCAGTGTGGAGCAGTACTTC. As protein: CASSRSGPSVEQYF.

V usage is TRBV4-3 and J usage is TRBJ2-1; 10 positions match TRBD2. Germline V lookup: CDR1 LGHNA, CDR2 YSLEER. With V trimmed by 0 bases and J by 3 bases, 5 bases remained unmatched. The CDR3 covers 17 residues. In DNA form, the CDR3 reads TGCGCCAGCAGCCAAGATCCTAGCGGGAGTTTCTACAATGAGCAGTTCTTC. Translated: CASSQDPSGSFYNEQFF.

The chain links TRBV4-3 to TRBJ2-7; 9 nucleotides align to TRBD2. Looked up from germline, CDR1 is LGHNA and CDR2 is YSLEER. This CDR3 has 15 amino acids. J gave up 4 bases and V 2 bases, and 6 bases lay outside the gene matches. CDR3 sequence (DNA): TGCGCCAGCAGCCAATTTAGCGGGAGTCCGTACGAGCAGTACTTC. As protein: CASSQFSGSPYEQYF.

The V gene is TRBV11-2, the J gene TRBJ2-7, with 7 bases identical to TRBD2. The CDR3 totals 15 residues. The ends lost 3 bases at V and 4 bases at J; junction bases unmatched: 9. Germline V gives CDR1 SGHAT, CDR2 FQNNGV. In DNA, the CDR3 is TGTGCCAGCAGCTTCATTCGGGACTATCTGTACGAGCAGTACTTC. It yields the protein CASSFIRDYLYEQYF.

The table lists this clone with a count of one. The chain recombines TRBV6-4 with TRBJ2-1; 9 nucleotides align to TRBD2. CDR1 is MRHNA and CDR2 is SNTAGT in the germline V gene. Trimming took 4 bases from V and 4 from J; bases not matched to a gene: 5. The CDR3 length is 15 residues. The CDR3 DNA reads TGTGCCAGCAGTGTGGCGGGAGGGCAGTACAATGAGCAGTTCTTC. Protein: CASSVAGGQYNEQFF.

The rearrangement uses TRBV5-1 and TRBJ2-1; TRBD1 or TRBD2 may be the D gene (5 bases each). CDR3 length equals 18 residues. The V and J ends lost 5 bases and 2 bases respectively, with 23 bases between them. CDR1 and CDR2 from the germline V gene are SGHRS and YFSETQ. CDR3 in amino acids: CASRHPTTGTVAYNEQFF. Written as DNA, the CDR3 is TGCGCCAGCAGACACCCAACGACCGGGACGGTAGCCTACAATGAGCAGTTCTTC.

J is TRBJ2-5 and V is TRBV7-6; D is unresolved. V lost 0 bases, J lost 0 bases, and 8 bases lay in between. Looked up from germline, CDR1 is SGHVS and CDR2 is FNYEAQ. The CDR3 has 15 amino acids. The CDR3 here is CASSLAWADQETQYF. DNA for the CDR3: TGTGCCAGCAGCTTAGCATGGGCAGACCAAGAGACCCAGTACTTC.

The J gene is TRBJ2-1, the V gene TRBV7-6; 10 nucleotides align to TRBD2. Trimming cost V 3 bases and J 4 bases; bases outside gene matches: 3. CDR1 is SGHVS and CDR2 is FNYEAQ in the germline V gene. The CDR3 covers 15 residues. CDR3 amino acids: CASSFSGRPYNEQFF. CDR3 coding DNA: TGTGCCAGCAGCTTTAGCGGGAGGCCTTACAATGAGCAGTTCTTC.

The rearrangement uses TRBV7-9 and TRBJ1-4, with D hard to call. The CDR3 is 16 residues long. Germline CDR1 is SEHNR and CDR2 is FQNEAQ (reference sequence). The V gene lost 6 bases and the J gene lost 0 bases, with 14 bases spanning the gap. CDR3: CASSPPVRTTNEKLFF. The CDR3 DNA sequence: TGTGCCAGCAGTCCCCCCGTTCGGACAACTAATGAAAAACTGTTTTTT.